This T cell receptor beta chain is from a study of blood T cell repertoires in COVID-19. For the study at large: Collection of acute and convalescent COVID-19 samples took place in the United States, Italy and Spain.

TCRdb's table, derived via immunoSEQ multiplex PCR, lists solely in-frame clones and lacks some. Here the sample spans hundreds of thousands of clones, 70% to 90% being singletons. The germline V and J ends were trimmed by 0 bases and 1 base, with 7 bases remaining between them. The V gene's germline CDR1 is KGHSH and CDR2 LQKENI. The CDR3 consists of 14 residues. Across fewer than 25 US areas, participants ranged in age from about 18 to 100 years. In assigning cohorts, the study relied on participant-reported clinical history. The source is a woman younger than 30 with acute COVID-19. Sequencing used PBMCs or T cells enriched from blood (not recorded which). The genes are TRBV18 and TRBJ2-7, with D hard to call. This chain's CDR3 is CASSPPTQSYEQYF. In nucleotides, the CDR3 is TGTGCCAGCTCACCACCTACACAATCCTACGAGCAGTACTTC. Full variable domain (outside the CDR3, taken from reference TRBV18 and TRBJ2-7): NAGVMQNPRHLVRRRGQEARLRCSPMKGHSHVYWYRQLPEEGLKFMVYLQKENIIDESGMPKERFSAEFPKEGPSILRIQQVVRGDSAAYFCASSPPTQSYEQYFGPGTRLTVT.